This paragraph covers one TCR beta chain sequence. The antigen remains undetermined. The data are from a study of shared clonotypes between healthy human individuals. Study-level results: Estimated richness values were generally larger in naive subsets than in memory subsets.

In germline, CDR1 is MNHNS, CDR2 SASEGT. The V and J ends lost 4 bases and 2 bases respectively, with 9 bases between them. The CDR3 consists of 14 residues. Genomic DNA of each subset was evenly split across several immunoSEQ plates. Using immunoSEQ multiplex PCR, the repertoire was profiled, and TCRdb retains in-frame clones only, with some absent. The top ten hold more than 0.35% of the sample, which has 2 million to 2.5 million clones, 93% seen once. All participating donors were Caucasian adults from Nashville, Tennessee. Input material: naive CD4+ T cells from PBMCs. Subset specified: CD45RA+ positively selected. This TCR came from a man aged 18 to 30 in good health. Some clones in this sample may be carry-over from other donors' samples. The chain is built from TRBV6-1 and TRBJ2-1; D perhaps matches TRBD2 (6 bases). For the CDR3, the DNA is TGTGCCAGCAGTGTCTCGGGGGCCTACAATGAGCAGTTCTTC. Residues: CASSVSGAYNEQFF.